This T cell receptor beta chain was captured in a study of T cells after yellow fever vaccination. Turning to the study itself: Researchers used SMART-Seq v4 Ultra Low Input to prepare fractions that had low cell numbers.

With regard to this clonotype: What it binds is not known.

Study results and caveats: A large majority of primary-vaccination clones showed up again after the booster (approximately 95% CD4, about 90% CD8).

Germline CDR1 reads KGHSH; CDR2 reads LQKENI. The CDR3 loop spans 15 amino acids. With 4 bases removed from V and 5 bases from J, the gap between germline ends came to 18 bases. Using its own MiXCR run on the 5' RACE reads, TCRdb lists one record per CDR3 protein. Of about 400,000 distinct CDR3 sequences in the sample, 6% to 8% are singletons; the top ten hold 15%. This sample comprised PBMCs, obtained 5 days after the yellow fever booster vaccination. This sequence originates from a man aged 25-40 years who received the YFV17D yellow fever vaccine. The V call is TRBV18, the J call TRBJ2-7; D perhaps matches TRBD2 (6 bases). The CDR3 nucleotides are TGTGCCAGCTCACGTTCGGGACTTTTGGCGGACGAGCAGTACTTC. It codes for CASSRSGLLADEQYF.